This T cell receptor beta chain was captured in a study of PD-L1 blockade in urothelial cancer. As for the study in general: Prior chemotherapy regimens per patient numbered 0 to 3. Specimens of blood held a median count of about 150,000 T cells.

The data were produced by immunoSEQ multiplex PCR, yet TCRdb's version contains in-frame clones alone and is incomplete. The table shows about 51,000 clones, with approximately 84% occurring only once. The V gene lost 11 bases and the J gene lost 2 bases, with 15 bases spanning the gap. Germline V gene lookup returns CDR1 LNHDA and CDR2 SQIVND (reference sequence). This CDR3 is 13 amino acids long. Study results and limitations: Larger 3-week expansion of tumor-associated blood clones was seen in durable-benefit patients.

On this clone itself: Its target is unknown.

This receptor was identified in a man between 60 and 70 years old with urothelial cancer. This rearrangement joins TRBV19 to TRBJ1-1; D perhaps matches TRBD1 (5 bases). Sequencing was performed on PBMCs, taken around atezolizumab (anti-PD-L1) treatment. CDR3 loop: CASGLRENTEAFF. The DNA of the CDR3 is TGTGCCTCGGGACTTAGGGAAAACACTGAAGCTTTCTTT.